Presented here are 10 T cell receptor beta chains from one specimen sequenced in a study of T-cell reconstitution after alpha-beta-depleted transplantation in children. Unique molecular identifiers were incorporated when the TCRbeta library was constructed. Each CDR3 protein gets one entry after TCRdb re-called the PCR reads with MiXCR. The table shows hundreds of thousands of distinct CDR3 sequences, with around 10% occurring only once. The sequencing used PBMCs, collected before TCRalphabeta/CD19-depleted stem cell transplant. These TCRs come from a boy under two years old with acute myeloid leukemia, due to receive a stem cell transplant.

This clonotype was picked up one time. This chain joins TRBV1 and TRBJ2-3; the D segment call TRBD2 is taken from the table without a DNA check. TRBV1 is a pseudogene segment. This CDR3 has 16 amino acids. This CDR3 is CTSSGYGRSATDTQYF. The CDR3 DNA sequence: TGTACCAGCAGCGGTTACGGGAGGTCCGCCACAGATACGCAGTATTTT.

This clonotype was detected ten times or more. V is TRBV29-1 and J is TRBJ2-1; 9 nucleotides agree with TRBD2. J was trimmed by 0 bases and V by 8 bases; bases with no gene match: 11. Germline CDR1 reads SQVTM; CDR2 reads ANQGSEA. The CDR3 spans 16 residues. The CDR3 nucleotides are TGCAGCTTCTGGGGGCATAGCGGGGGCTCCTACAATGAGCAGTTCTTC. Translated, it gives CSFWGHSGGSYNEQFF.

The chain couples TRBV6-5 to TRBJ2-7, with 9 bases matching TRBD1. This CDR3 is 13 amino acids long. J gave up 2 bases and V 8 bases, and 4 bases lay outside the gene matches. Germline lookup yields CDR1 MNHEY and CDR2 SVGAGI. DNA of the CDR3: TGTGCCAGCCTACGGGACAGGGCCTACGAGCAGTACTTC. Protein product: CASLRDRAYEQYF.

There are many counts of this clonotype. DNA of the CDR3: TGTGCCAGCAGTATCGACAGGGTAGGCAATCAGCCCCAGCATTTT. As protein: CASSIDRVGNQPQHF. This chain uses TRBV28 with TRBJ1-5, with 7 bases lining up with TRBD1. J was trimmed by 2 bases and V by 5 bases; bases with no gene match: 6. The CDR3 has 15 residues. Germline assignment: CDR1 MDHEN and CDR2 SYDVKM.

The chain carries TRBV7-9 and TRBJ1-4; 8 bases agree with TRBD1. J gave up 7 bases and V 5 bases, and 6 bases lay outside the gene matches. The CDR3 covers 14 residues. Per the germline V gene, CDR1 is SEHNR and CDR2 is FQNEAQ (reference sequence). The CDR3 nucleotides read TGTGCCAGCAGCCCCAGGGGGCGGATTGAAAAACTGTTTTTT. Translation gives CASSPRGRIEKLFF.

In its sample, this clonotype was seen many times. The chain recombines TRBV7-2 with TRBJ2-1; 12 bases are a match to TRBD2. Germline V lookup: CDR1 SGHTA, CDR2 FQGNSA. The CDR3 totals 15 residues. J was trimmed by 7 bases and V by 2 bases; bases with no gene match: 3. CDR3 DNA: TGTGCCAGCAGCTTAACTAGCGGGAGGTTGAATGAGCAGTTCTTC. The encoded protein is CASSLTSGRLNEQFF. The full variable domain, in which reference TRBV7-2 and TRBJ2-1 provide the parts outside the CDR3, is GAGVSQSPSNKVTEKGKDVELRCDPISGHTALYWYRQSLGQGLEFLIYFQGNSAPDKSGLPSDRFSAERTGGSVSTLTIQRTQQEDSAVYLCASSLTSGRLNEQFFGPGTRLTVL.

The chain links TRBV20-1 to TRBJ2-3; TRBD2 matches at 13 bases. The CDR3 totals 13 residues. Germline V gives CDR1 DFQATT, CDR2 SNEGSKA (reference sequence). With 7 bases clipped from V and 3 bases from J, the junction kept 1 base outside the gene matches. This CDR3 is CSELAGGTDTQYF. CDR3 coding DNA: TGCAGTGAACTAGCGGGGGGGACAGATACGCAGTATTTT.

This clonotype was seen at least ten times. The V gene is TRBV20-1, the J gene TRBJ2-7; TRBD2 matches 9 bases. The junction had 5 bases not matched to a gene; V was cut back by 3 bases and J by 2 bases. The CDR3 extends over 14 amino acids. The germline V gene has CDR1 DFQATT and CDR2 SNEGSKA (reference sequence). The CDR3 reads CSASTSGLTYEQYF. CDR3 DNA sequence: TGCAGTGCTAGCACTAGCGGGTTAACCTACGAGCAGTACTTC.

This clonotype was counted ten times or more. The chain recombines TRBV10-3 with TRBJ2-7; D perhaps matches TRBD2 (5 bases). CDR1 and CDR2 (germline): ENHRY, SYGVKD. This CDR3 spans 15 amino acids. Trimming pared 6 bases from V and 0 bases from J, leaving 15 bases between. CDR3 sequence: CAIRMTGVSSYEQYF. In DNA, the CDR3 is TGTGCCATCAGGATGACCGGGGTAAGCTCCTACGAGCAGTACTTC.

This clonotype has ten or more counts. An end of the junction does not agree with germline; a read error may underlie this. This sequence joins TRBV5-1 and TRBJ2-7, with no clear D. The CDR3 runs 11 residues. Germline assignment: CDR1 SGHRS and CDR2 YFSETQ. The CDR3, as DNA: TGTGCCAGCAGCTTAGTCGGCGAGCAGTACTTC. Encoded protein: CASSLVGEQYF.